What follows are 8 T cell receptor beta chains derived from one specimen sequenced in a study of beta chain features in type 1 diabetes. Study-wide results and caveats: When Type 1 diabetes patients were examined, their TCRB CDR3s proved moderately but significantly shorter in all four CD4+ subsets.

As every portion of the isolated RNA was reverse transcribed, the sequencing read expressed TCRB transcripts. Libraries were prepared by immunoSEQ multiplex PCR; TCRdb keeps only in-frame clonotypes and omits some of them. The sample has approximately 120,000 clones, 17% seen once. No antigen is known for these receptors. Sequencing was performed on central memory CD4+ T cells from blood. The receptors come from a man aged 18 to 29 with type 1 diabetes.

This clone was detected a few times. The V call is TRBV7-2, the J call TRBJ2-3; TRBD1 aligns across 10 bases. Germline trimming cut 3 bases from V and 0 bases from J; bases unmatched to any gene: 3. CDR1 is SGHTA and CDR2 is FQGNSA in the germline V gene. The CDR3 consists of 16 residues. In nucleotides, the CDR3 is TGTGCCAGCAGCTTGACAGGGGGCGCGAGCACAGATACGCAGTATTTT. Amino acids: CASSLTGGASTDTQYF.

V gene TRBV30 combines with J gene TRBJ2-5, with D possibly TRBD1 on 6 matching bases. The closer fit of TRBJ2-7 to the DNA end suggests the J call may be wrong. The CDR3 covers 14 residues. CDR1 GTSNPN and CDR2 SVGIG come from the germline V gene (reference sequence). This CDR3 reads CAWSVGTGLGEQYF. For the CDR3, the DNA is TGTGCCTGGAGTGTAGGTACAGGGCTCGGCGAGCAGTACTTC.

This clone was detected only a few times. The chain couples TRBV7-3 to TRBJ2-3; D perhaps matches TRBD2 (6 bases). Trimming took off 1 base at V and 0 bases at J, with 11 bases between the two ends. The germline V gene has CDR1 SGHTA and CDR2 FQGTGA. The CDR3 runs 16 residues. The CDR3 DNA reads TGTGCCAGCAGCTTAAATGGCGGGGCGAGCACAGATACGCAGTATTTT. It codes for CASSLNGGASTDTQYF.

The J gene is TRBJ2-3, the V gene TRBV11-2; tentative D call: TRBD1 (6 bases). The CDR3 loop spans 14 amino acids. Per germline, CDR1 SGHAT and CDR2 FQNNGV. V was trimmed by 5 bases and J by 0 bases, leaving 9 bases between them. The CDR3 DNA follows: TGTGCCAGCAGCGTGGGGGCTAGCACAGATACGCAGTATTTT. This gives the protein CASSVGASTDTQYF.

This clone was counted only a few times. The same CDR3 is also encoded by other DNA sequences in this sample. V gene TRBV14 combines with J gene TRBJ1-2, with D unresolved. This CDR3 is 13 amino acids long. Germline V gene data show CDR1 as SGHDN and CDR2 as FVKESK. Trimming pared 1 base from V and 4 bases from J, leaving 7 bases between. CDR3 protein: CASSQGRGYGYTF. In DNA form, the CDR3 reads TGTGCCAGCAGCCAAGGTCGCGGCTATGGCTACACCTTC.

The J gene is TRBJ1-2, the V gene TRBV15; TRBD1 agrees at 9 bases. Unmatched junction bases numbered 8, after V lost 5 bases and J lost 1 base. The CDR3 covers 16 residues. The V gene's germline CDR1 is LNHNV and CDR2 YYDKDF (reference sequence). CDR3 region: CATSRGGTGSNYGYTF. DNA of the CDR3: TGTGCCACCAGCCGGGGTGGGACAGGGAGTAACTATGGCTACACCTTC. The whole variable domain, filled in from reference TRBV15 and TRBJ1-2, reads DAMVIQNPRYQVTQFGKPVTLSCSQTLNHNVMYWYQQKSSQAPKLLFHYYDKDFNNEADTPDNFQSRRPNTSFCFLDIRSPGLGDTAMYLCATSRGGTGSNYGYTFGSGTRLTVV.

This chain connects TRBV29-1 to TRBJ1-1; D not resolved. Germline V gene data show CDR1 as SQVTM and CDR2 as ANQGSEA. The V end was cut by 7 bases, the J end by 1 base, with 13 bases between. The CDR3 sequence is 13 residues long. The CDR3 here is CSAAVSGNTEAFF. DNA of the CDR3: TGCAGCGCCGCCGTATCGGGGAACACTGAAGCTTTCTTT.

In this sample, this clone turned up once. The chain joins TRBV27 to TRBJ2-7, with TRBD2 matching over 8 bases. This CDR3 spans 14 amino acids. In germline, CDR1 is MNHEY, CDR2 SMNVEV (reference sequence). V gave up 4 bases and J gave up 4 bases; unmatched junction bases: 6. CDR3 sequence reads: CASSSPGLVYEQYF. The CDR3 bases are TGTGCCAGCAGTTCGCCGGGACTAGTATACGAGCAGTACTTC.